Following are 10 T cell receptor beta chains from one sample sequenced in a study of shared clonotypes between healthy human individuals. Method: immunoSEQ multiplex PCR; TCRdb's copy keeps in-frame clones and lacks some. Of a few hundred thousand clones listed, less than 85% were seen once; the top ten hold about 10%. The specimen sequenced was memory CD4+ T cells sorted from blood. Noted subset: CD45RA-negative fraction. These receptor sequences come from a man aged 25-45 years in good health.

This clone has a single count. This rearrangement joins TRBV27 to TRBJ1-2; 7 bases align to TRBD1. Germline CDR1 MNHEY, CDR2 SMNVEV (reference sequence). V lost 2 bases and J lost 7; bases outside the gene matches: 7. The CDR3 is 14 residues long. Written as DNA, the CDR3 is TGTGCCAGCAGTTTAAATGACAGGGATTTTGGCTACACCTTC. It specifies CASSLNDRDFGYTF.

This chain connects TRBV11-2 to TRBJ2-7; D gene unclear. Trimming stripped 0 bases from V and 4 bases from J, with 10 bases between. Germline V gene data show CDR1 as SGHAT and CDR2 as FQNNGV. The CDR3 is made up of 14 amino acids. CDR3 sequence (DNA): TGTGCCAGCAGCTTAGAAAGGCAGCTTTACGAGCAGTACTTC. Translated, it gives CASSLERQLYEQYF.

V and J are TRBV2 and TRBJ1-4; possible D gene TRBD1, 5 bases. V shed 6 bases and J shed 1 base, with 18 bases lying between them. The germline CDR1 and CDR2 sequences are SNHLY and FYNNEI. This CDR3 spans 17 amino acids. The CDR3 DNA reads TGTGCCAGCAGGGGCATACTTGGGGCGGGAACTAATGAAAAACTGTTTTTT. It specifies CASRGILGAGTNEKLFF.

Concerning this clone: An end of the junction does not agree with germline; a read error may underlie this. The chain joins TRBV2 to TRBJ2-6; either TRBD1 or TRBD2 may fit D (5 bases each). The germline V gene has CDR1 SNHLY and CDR2 FYNNEI. The length of the CDR3 is 14 residues. CDR3 protein: CARSEGSGANVLTF. CDR3 sequence (DNA): TGTGCCAGAAGTGAGGGGTCTGGGGCCAACGTCCTGACTTTC.

The chain has TRBV2 and TRBJ2-3, with 10 bases identical to TRBD2. The CDR3 has 15 residues. Germline assignment: CDR1 SNHLY and CDR2 FYNNEI. Trimming took 6 bases from V and 2 from J; bases not matched to a gene: 5. CDR3 sequence: CASSFSGRTTDTQYF. The CDR3 DNA follows: TGTGCCAGCAGCTTTAGCGGGAGGACCACAGATACGCAGTATTTT.

The V call is TRBV5-1, the J call TRBJ1-4; D gene uncertain. V gave up 0 bases and J gave up 0 bases, with 9 bases separating them. Germline V gives CDR1 SGHRS, CDR2 YFSETQ. This CDR3 region has 16 residues. The CDR3 region has the DNA TGCGCCAGCAGCTTGGCGCCTCAGTCAACTAATGAAAAACTGTTTTTT. It codes for CASSLAPQSTNEKLFF.

This clone was counted once. This likely stems from a read error, as it lies one base from a far larger clone. The V call is TRBV10-3, the J call TRBJ1-5; weak D call: TRBD1 (5 bases). V lost 6 bases and J 0 bases, leaving 6 bases between the germline ends. The germline V gene encodes CDR1 ENHRY and CDR2 SYGVKD. This CDR3 is built from 13 residues. For the CDR3, the DNA is TGTGCCATCAGGACAGATAGCAATCAGCCCCAGCATTTT. It is translated as CAIRTDSNQPQHF.

The gene calls are TRBV10-3 and TRBJ1-1; tentative D call: TRBD1 (6 bases). V was trimmed by 2 bases and J by 6 bases, leaving 13 bases between them. From germline, CDR1 is ENHRY and CDR2 SYGVKD. This CDR3 is 14 amino acids long. CDR3 bases: TGTGCCATCAGTGAGGGAGGGGGGAGCGCTGAAGCTTTCTTT. This translates into CAISEGGGSAEAFF.

J is TRBJ2-7 and V is TRBV2, with 8 bases matching TRBD1. V lost 5 bases, J lost 3 bases, and 9 bases stayed unmatched. The CDR3 consists of 15 residues. Germline V gene sequence: CDR1 SNHLY, CDR2 FYNNEI. The CDR3 reads CASSQMDRVNYEQYF. Written as DNA, the CDR3 is TGTGCCAGCAGTCAGATGGACAGGGTGAACTACGAGCAGTACTTC.

The V and J genes are TRBV19 and TRBJ1-2, with a tentative D call TRBD1 (6 bases). This CDR3 is 13 amino acids long. V lost 5 bases and J 4 bases, leaving 11 bases between the germline ends. CDR1 and CDR2 from the germline V gene are LNHDA and SQIVND (reference sequence). The DNA for the CDR3 is TGTGCCAGTAGTCTTCAGGGGAGCTATGGCTACACCTTC. Its protein product is CASSLQGSYGYTF.